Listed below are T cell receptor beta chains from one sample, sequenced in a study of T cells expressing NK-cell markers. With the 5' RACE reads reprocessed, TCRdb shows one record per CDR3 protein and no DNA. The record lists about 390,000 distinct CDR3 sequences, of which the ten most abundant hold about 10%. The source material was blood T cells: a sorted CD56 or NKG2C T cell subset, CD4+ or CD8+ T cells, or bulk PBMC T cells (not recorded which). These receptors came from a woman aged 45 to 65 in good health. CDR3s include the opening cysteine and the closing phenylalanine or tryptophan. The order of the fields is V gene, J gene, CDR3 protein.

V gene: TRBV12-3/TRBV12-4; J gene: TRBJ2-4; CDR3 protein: CASSLTGPNARQNIQYF
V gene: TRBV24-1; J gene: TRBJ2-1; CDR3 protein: CATSDRLPAVGNEQFF
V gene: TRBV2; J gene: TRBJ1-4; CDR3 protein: CASGTGREKLFF
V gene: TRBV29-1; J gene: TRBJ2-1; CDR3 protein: CSVELGTNEQFF
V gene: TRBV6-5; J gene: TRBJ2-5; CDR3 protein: CASTTPTGRETQYF
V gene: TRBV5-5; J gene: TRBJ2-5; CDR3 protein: CASRDRLAGAGGETQYF
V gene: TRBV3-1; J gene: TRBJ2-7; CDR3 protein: CASSQGRLAGNYEQYF
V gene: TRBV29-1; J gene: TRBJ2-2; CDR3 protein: CSVIGVTNTGELFF
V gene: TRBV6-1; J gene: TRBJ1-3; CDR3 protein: CASGSGQGAKGNTIYF
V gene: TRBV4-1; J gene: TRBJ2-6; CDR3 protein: CASSQEGFPSGANVLTF
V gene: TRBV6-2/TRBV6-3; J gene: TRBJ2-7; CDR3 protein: CASSLHYEQYF
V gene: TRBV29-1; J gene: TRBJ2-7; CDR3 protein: CSVRNQNHYEQYF
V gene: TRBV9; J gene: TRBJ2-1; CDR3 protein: CASRPRLAGLNEQFF
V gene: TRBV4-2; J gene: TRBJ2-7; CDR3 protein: CASSSQGERGYEQYF
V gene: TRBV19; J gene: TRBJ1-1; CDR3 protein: CASSRGQTSTEAFF
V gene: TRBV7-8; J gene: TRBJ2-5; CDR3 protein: CASSAGQGKGETQYF
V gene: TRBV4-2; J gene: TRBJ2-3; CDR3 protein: CASSQDLTRDTQYF
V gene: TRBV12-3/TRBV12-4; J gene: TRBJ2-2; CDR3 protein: CASSLDSSTGELFF
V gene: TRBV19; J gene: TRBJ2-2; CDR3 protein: CASTGAGELFF
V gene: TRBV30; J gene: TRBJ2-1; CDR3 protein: CAWGTSGGYNEQFF
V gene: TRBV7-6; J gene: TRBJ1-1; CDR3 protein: CASNNGASEAFF
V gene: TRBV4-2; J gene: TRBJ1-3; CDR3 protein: CASSQDSLGNTIYF
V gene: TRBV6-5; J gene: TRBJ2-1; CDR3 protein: CASSTRLAGANEQFF
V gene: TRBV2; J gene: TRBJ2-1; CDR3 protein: CASKGRQDEQFF